This T cell receptor beta chain stems from a study of PD-1 blockade in mismatch repair-deficient tumors. The germline CDR1 and CDR2 sequences are SQVTM and ANQGSEA. Trimming took off 0 bases at V and 7 bases at J, with 16 bases between the two ends. The length of the CDR3 is 14 residues. The table lists this clone with a few counts. Clones were sequenced by immunoSEQ multiplex PCR, and TCRdb holds only the in-frame ones, with some missing. The sample carries 120,000 or so clones, about 90% recorded once. V usage is TRBV29-1 and J usage is TRBJ2-7, with a tentative D call TRBD2 (5 bases). This TCR was sampled from an adult with mismatch repair-deficient cancer. Sequenced here: peripheral blood, sampled roughly 67 weeks after starting pembrolizumab. CDR3 bases: TGCAGCGTTGAAGAGTTAGCGAGCAGAGGGGAGCAGTACTTC. Its translation is CSVEELASRGEQYF.